The 23 T cell receptor beta chains in this list originate from one sample, sequenced in a study of cytomegalovirus exposure and HLA in healthy donors. The PCR ran on 60 Vbeta and 13 Jbeta primers. Produced via immunoSEQ multiplex PCR; TCRdb's table is partial and in-frame only. Among fewer than 120,000 clones listed, around 88% were seen once. Sequenced: PBMCs. The receptor set was obtained from a man aged 35-49 years in good health and CMV-seronegative.

V usage is TRBV27 and J usage is TRBJ2-7; D gene ambiguous. CDR1 and CDR2 from the germline V gene are MNHEY and SMNVEV (reference sequence). Between the trimmed V and J ends, which lost 3 bases and 9 bases, there was a span of 12 bases. There are 12 residues in the CDR3. The CDR3: CASSFDSLVQYF. CDR3 nucleotides: TGTGCCAGCAGTTTTGACTCTTTAGTGCAGTACTTC.

The rearrangement links TRBV7-9 to TRBJ1-4, with D perhaps matching TRBD1 (5 bases). The CDR3 totals 14 residues. Trimming pared 5 bases from V and 4 bases from J, leaving 11 bases between. Per germline, CDR1 SEHNR and CDR2 FQNEAQ (reference sequence). CDR3 in DNA: TGTGCCAGCAGCGTCGACAGATATAATGAAAAACTGTTTTTT. Amino acid sequence: CASSVDRYNEKLFF.

The CDR3 DNA follows: TGTGCCAGCAGTTACTCTAAAAACAGGGCTGGAAACACCATATATTTT. Protein sequence: CASSYSKNRAGNTIYF. The chain joins TRBV6-5 to TRBJ1-3; perhaps TRBD1 as D (6 bases). The CDR3 length is 16 residues. The germline V gene has CDR1 MNHEY and CDR2 SVGAGI. V lost 0 bases to trimming and J lost 2 bases, with 11 bases between them.

This chain links TRBV6-6 with TRBJ2-1, with TRBD2 matching 9 bases. This CDR3 is built from 15 residues. Germline V CDR1 and CDR2: MNHNY, SVGAGI (reference sequence). The V and J ends lost 2 bases and 9 bases, in that order; junction bases with no gene match: 8. CDR3 sequence reads: CASSYRAGGQGEQFF. In nucleotides, the CDR3 is TGTGCCAGCAGTTACAGAGCGGGGGGCCAGGGTGAGCAGTTCTTC.

The V and J genes are TRBV7-8 and TRBJ1-6; 8 nucleotides align to TRBD1. Trimming took 4 bases from V and 10 from J; bases not matched to a gene: 9. CDR1 and CDR2 (germline): SGHVS, FQNEAQ. The CDR3 length is 15 residues. Here the CDR3 reads CASSSRDRWGSPLHF. The CDR3 nucleotides are TGTGCCAGCAGCTCCAGGGACAGGTGGGGGTCACCCCTCCACTTT. Complete variable domain (other parts from reference TRBV7-8 and TRBJ1-6): GAGVSQSPRYKVAKRGQDVALRCDPISGHVSLFWYQQALGQGPEFLTYFQNEAQLDKSGLPSDRFFAERPEGSVSTLKIQRTQQEDSAVYLCASSSRDRWGSPLHFGNGTRLTVT.

J is TRBJ1-1 and V is TRBV19; TRBD1 matches at 9 bases. The CDR3 has 13 amino acids. Germline values: CDR1 LNHDA, CDR2 SQIVND (reference sequence). With V trimmed by 10 bases and J by 4 bases, 7 bases remained unmatched. Here the CDR3 DNA reads TGTGCCACTCAGGACAGGGGAGTCACTGAAGCTTTCTTT. Protein sequence: CATQDRGVTEAFF.

The genes are TRBV18 and TRBJ1-5, with 11 nucleotides matching TRBD1. This CDR3 has 16 amino acids. CDR1 KGHSH and CDR2 LQKENI come from the germline V gene. Trimming took 3 bases from V and 5 from J; bases not matched to a gene: 6. The CDR3 sequence is CASSPGTGGVDQPQHF. CDR3 bases: TGTGCCAGCTCACCCGGGACAGGGGGAGTCGATCAGCCCCAGCATTTT.

DNA of the CDR3: TGTGCCAGCAGTTCAGACAGGGGGCAGGGTGGCTACACCTTC. Protein product: CASSSDRGQGGYTF. The chain is built from TRBV28 and TRBJ1-2; TRBD1 matches 10 bases. The CDR3 covers 14 residues. Germline V gives CDR1 MDHEN, CDR2 SYDVKM. Trimming removed 4 bases from V and 7 bases from J; junction bases left unmatched: 6.

The rearrangement uses TRBV7-8 and TRBJ1-4, with D possibly TRBD1 on 6 matching bases. Deletions cut 3 bases from V and 8 bases from J, with 13 bases between. CDR1 and CDR2 from the germline V gene are SGHVS and FQNEAQ. The CDR3 has 14 residues. CDR3 sequence reads: CASSLGHLGEKLFF. The DNA of the CDR3 is TGTGCCAGCAGCTTGGGACACTTGGGGGAAAAACTGTTTTTT.

The chain uses TRBV19 and TRBJ2-5; no reliable D call. V was shortened by 6 bases and J by 5 bases, with 16 bases between the two germline ends. Germline lookup yields CDR1 LNHDA and CDR2 SQIVND (reference sequence). There are 14 residues in the CDR3. CDR3 bases: TGTGCCAGTAGCCTTGGAGCCTACGGGGAGACCCAGTACTTC. Residues: CASSLGAYGETQYF.

V usage is TRBV9 and J usage is TRBJ2-1, with TRBD2 identical over 9 bases. This CDR3 is 16 amino acids long. V lost 1 base, J lost 8 bases, and 10 bases stayed unmatched. The germline V gene has CDR1 SGDLS and CDR2 YYNGEE. This chain's CDR3 is CASSVSGAGGFYEQFF. The CDR3 region has the DNA TGTGCCAGCAGCGTATCGGGAGCGGGGGGATTCTATGAGCAGTTCTTC.

The V and J genes are TRBV7-2 and TRBJ1-2; tentative D call: TRBD1 (6 bases). The CDR3 consists of 13 residues. Germline CDR1 is SGHTA and CDR2 is FQGNSA. Trimming shortened V by 7 bases and J by 4 bases, and 13 bases separated the two germline ends. The CDR3 sequence: CASTWTVSYGYTF. In DNA form, the CDR3 reads TGTGCCAGCACCTGGACAGTCAGCTATGGCTACACCTTC. Drawing the rest from reference TRBV7-2 and TRBJ1-2, the complete variable domain is GAGVSQSPSNKVTEKGKDVELRCDPISGHTALYWYRQSLGQGLEFLIYFQGNSAPDKSGLPSDRFSAERTGGSVSTLTIQRTQQEDSAVYLCASTWTVSYGYTFGSGTRLTVV.

V and J are TRBV5-1 and TRBJ1-2; D is ambiguous. This CDR3 is 15 amino acids long. Germline values: CDR1 SGHRS, CDR2 YFSETQ. Trimming shortened V by 4 bases and J by 5 bases, and 18 bases separated the two germline ends. CDR3 coding DNA: TGCGCCAGCAGCCTGGGAGCGTCGGAGGGATATGGCTACACCTTC. Translated: CASSLGASEGYGYTF. The whole variable domain, filled in from reference TRBV5-1 and TRBJ1-2, reads KAGVTQTPRYLIKTRGQQVTLSCSPISGHRSVSWYQQTPGQGLQFLFEYFSETQRNKGNFPGRFSGRQFSNSRSEMNVSTLELGDSALYLCASSLGASEGYGYTFGSGTRLTVV.

The V gene is TRBV30, the J gene TRBJ1-3; D unresolved. Germline V CDR1 and CDR2: GTSNPN, SVGIG (reference sequence). Trimming removed 2 bases at V and 4 bases at J, with 3 bases between. The CDR3 has 11 residues. The CDR3 spells CAWSPGNTIYF. DNA for the CDR3: TGTGCCTGGAGTCCGGGAAACACCATATATTTT. Filled out from reference TRBV30 and TRBJ1-3, the complete variable domain reads SQTIHQWPATLVQPVGSPLSLECTVEGTSNPNLYWYRQAAGRGLQLLFYSVGIGQISSEVPQNLSASRPQDRQFILSSKKLLLSDSGFYLCAWSPGNTIYFGEGSWLTVV.

The chain recombines TRBV9 with TRBJ1-4; TRBD1 aligns across 8 bases. Germline values: CDR1 SGDLS, CDR2 YYNGEE. The junction had 11 bases not matched to a gene; V was cut back by 3 bases and J by 7 bases. This CDR3 comprises 16 residues. CDR3 nucleotide sequence: TGTGCCAGCAGCGACCCCCGGACAGGGTCGGTTGAAAAACTGTTTTTT. Translating it yields CASSDPRTGSVEKLFF.

This sequence joins TRBV6-5 and TRBJ1-5; a possible D gene is TRBD1 (6 bases). The germline V gene encodes CDR1 MNHEY and CDR2 SVGAGI. V gave up 4 bases and J gave up 9 bases, with 16 bases separating them. The CDR3 consists of 14 residues. The CDR3 sequence: CASSLGQFKRPQHF. For the CDR3, the DNA is TGTGCCAGCAGTTTAGGACAGTTTAAGAGGCCCCAGCATTTT.

This clone has just a few counts. The J gene is TRBJ2-7, the V gene TRBV6-6; D is possibly TRBD2 (6 bases). Looked up from germline, CDR1 is MNHNY and CDR2 is SVGAGI (reference sequence). The V end was cut by 6 bases, the J end by 6 bases, with 15 bases between. This CDR3 is built from 13 residues. CDR3 bases: TGTGCCAGCAGGCTACAGGAAGCGGGCGAGCAGTACTTC. Residues: CASRLQEAGEQYF.

This clone was picked up one time. The chain carries TRBV7-8 and TRBJ2-7; 16 nucleotides line up with TRBD2. The CDR3 is 18 residues long. V shed 3 bases and J 6 bases; nucleotides not matched to a gene: 11. From germline, CDR1 is SGHVS and CDR2 FQNEAQ. The DNA of the CDR3 is TGTGCCAGCAGCTTGCCGGGACTAGCGGGGGGGCCCTTGGGCGAGCAGTACTTC. It is translated as CASSLPGLAGGPLGEQYF.

The chain recombines TRBV4-3 with TRBJ1-2; the match to TRBD1 covers 10 bases. V trimming: 0 bases; J trimming: 1 base; junction bases outside the gene matches: 5. CDR1 is LGHNA and CDR2 is YSLEER in the germline V gene. The CDR3 covers 17 residues. CDR3 DNA sequence: TGCGCCAGCAGCCAAGATGTAGGACAGGGGGGTAACTATGGCTACACCTTC. Translating it yields CASSQDVGQGGNYGYTF.

The chain combines TRBV9 with TRBJ2-1; 8 nucleotides match TRBD1. The germline V gene has CDR1 SGDLS and CDR2 YYNGEE. The CDR3 contains 16 residues. V lost 4 bases to trimming and J lost 3 bases; unmatched junction nucleotides: 9. The CDR3 reads CASSPTGQGVYNEQFF. In nucleotides, the CDR3 is TGTGCCAGCAGCCCGACCGGACAGGGAGTCTACAATGAGCAGTTCTTC.

This clone came up once. The rearrangement links TRBV5-1 to TRBJ2-2; 9 positions agree with TRBD1. Germline lookup yields CDR1 SGHRS and CDR2 YFSETQ. Trimming at V came to 7 bases and at J to 6 bases, leaving 7 bases not matched to a gene. The CDR3 extends over 14 amino acids. CDR3 sequence reads: CASRPRTGAGELFF. The DNA of the CDR3 is TGCGCCAGCCGCCCAAGGACAGGGGCCGGGGAGCTGTTTTTT.

The V and J genes are TRBV29-1 and TRBJ1-3, with TRBD1 as a possible D gene (6 bases). V shed 4 bases and J shed 2 bases, with 6 bases lying between them. The length of the CDR3 is 12 residues. Looked up from germline, CDR1 is SQVTM and CDR2 is ANQGSEA. CDR3 in amino acids: CSVGQAGNTIYF. CDR3 nucleotides: TGCAGCGTTGGACAGGCTGGAAACACCATATATTTT.

In its sample, this clone was seen a few times. The chain joins TRBV2 to TRBJ1-2, with D tentatively TRBD1 (6 bases). V lost 4 bases and J 5 bases, leaving 14 bases between the germline ends. The V gene's germline CDR1 is SNHLY and CDR2 FYNNEI. This CDR3 is built from 14 residues. The CDR3 loop reads CASSGLRQDYGYTF. DNA for the CDR3: TGTGCCAGCAGTGGCTTGCGACAGGATTATGGCTACACCTTC.